Presented here are 3 T cell receptor beta chains from one specimen sequenced in a study of OX40 agonist ivuxolimab in advanced cancers. This table comes from immunoSEQ multiplex PCR, and its TCRdb copy is limited to in-frame clones, with some not included. The table lists about 27,000 clones, 80% to 85% of them singletons. The sequencing used CD4+ or CD8+ T cells sorted from blood, collected in a trial of the OX40 agonist ivuxolimab. Source of these receptors: an adult with an advanced solid tumor such as melanoma, head and neck, liver or kidney cancer.

The CDR3 DNA is TGTGCCATAGCGGGAGGGTCATTGATCACAGATACGCAGTATTTT. Protein: CAIAGGSLITDTQYF. V and J are TRBV10-3 and TRBJ2-3; 10 bases are a match to TRBD2. Unmatched junction bases numbered 8, after V lost 9 bases and J lost 2 bases. The CDR3 has 15 amino acids. Germline lookup yields CDR1 ENHRY and CDR2 SYGVKD.

This chain connects TRBV7-6 to TRBJ2-2; a possible D gene is TRBD1 (8 bases). Germline V lookup: CDR1 SGHVS, CDR2 FNYEAQ. The CDR3 is 14 residues long. CDR3 in amino acids: CAVRGLADTGELFF. CDR3 DNA: TGTGCAGTCAGGGGGCTAGCGGACACCGGGGAGCTGTTTTTT.

The sample holds one count of this clone. V and J are TRBV7-9 and TRBJ1-2; tentatively, D is TRBD1 (5 bases). Per the germline V gene, CDR1 is SEHNR and CDR2 is FQNEAQ (reference sequence). The CDR3 covers 15 residues. V dropped 2 bases and J dropped 5 bases, with 15 bases sitting between them. CDR3 coding DNA: TGTGCCAGCAGCTTACCTCAGGGACCCTCTTATGGCTACACCTTC. This encodes CASSLPQGPSYGYTF. Looking up the rest from reference TRBV7-9 and TRBJ1-2 gives the full variable domain: DTGVSQNPRHKITKRGQNVTFRCDPISEHNRLYWYRQTLGQGPEFLTYFQNEAQLEKSRLLSDRFSAERPKGSFSTLEIQRTEQGDSAMYLCASSLPQGPSYGYTFGSGTRLTVV.